One and the same sample provided the 27 T cell receptor beta chains below, sequenced in a study of shared clonotypes between healthy human individuals. Sequencing was performed with immunoSEQ multiplex PCR; in TCRdb, only in-frame clones are kept and a portion is missing. The sample holds roughly 2,300,000 clones; 85% to 95% are singletons and the top ten take 0.37%. The sequencing input was naive CD4+ T cells from PBMCs. Subset specified: CD45RA+ positively selected. Every receptor here comes from a young man in good health. Some clones in this sample may be carry-over from other donors' samples.

This chain uses TRBV6-5 with TRBJ2-7; D ambiguous. The germline V gene encodes CDR1 MNHEY and CDR2 SVGAGI. V lost 6 bases, J lost 0 bases, and 9 bases lay in between. This CDR3 region has 13 residues. In nucleotides, the CDR3 is TGTGCCAGCAGCCTTACCCCCTCCTACGAGCAGTACTTC. This gives the protein CASSLTPSYEQYF.

The chain joins TRBV11-3 to TRBJ1-3; D remains ambiguous. Germline values: CDR1 SGHNT, CDR2 YENEEA. V lost 8 bases and J lost 4, with 12 bases in between. The CDR3 extends over 13 amino acids. The CDR3 reads CASATRHGNTIYF. CDR3 sequence (DNA): TGTGCCAGCGCCACCCGCCACGGAAACACCATATATTTT.

This clone is a singleton in its sample. The chain employs TRBV28 and TRBJ2-1; TRBD2 is a possible D gene (5 bases). The CDR3 is 16 residues long. The germline V gene has CDR1 MDHEN and CDR2 SYDVKM. V lost 2 bases, J lost 0 bases, and 11 bases lay in between. CDR3 residues: CASSLRSGSSYNEQFF. The CDR3 DNA sequence: TGTGCCAGCAGTTTAAGGAGCGGAAGCTCCTACAATGAGCAGTTCTTC.

The rearrangement links TRBV5-4 to TRBJ2-5; a possible D gene is TRBD2 (6 bases). Deletions cut 7 bases from V and 2 bases from J, with 15 bases between. The CDR3 covers 14 residues. Per the germline V gene, CDR1 is SGHNT and CDR2 is YYREEE (reference sequence). The CDR3 bases are TGTGCCAGCGGGGCCGGGAGTTCGCAAGAGACCCAGTACTTC. Translation: CASGAGSSQETQYF.

The V call is TRBV19, the J call TRBJ1-3; 7 bases map to TRBD1. The CDR3 totals 19 residues. J was trimmed by 0 bases and V by 6 bases; bases with no gene match: 17. CDR1 is LNHDA and CDR2 is SQIVND in the germline V gene (reference sequence). CDR3 sequence (DNA): TGTGCCAGTAGACACCGGGACAGAGCCTCCACTTACTCTGGAAACACCATATATTTT. Amino acids: CASRHRDRASTYSGNTIYF.

V gene TRBV11-2 combines with J gene TRBJ1-4; D is uncertain. Germline lookup yields CDR1 SGHAT and CDR2 FQNNGV. V was trimmed by 5 bases and J by 0 bases, leaving 4 bases between them. This CDR3 has 13 amino acids. The CDR3 DNA sequence: TGTGCCAGCAGCCGGGCAACTAATGAAAAACTGTTTTTT. Protein: CASSRATNEKLFF.

In its sample, this clone was seen a few times. The chain couples TRBV18 to TRBJ1-1; D gene ambiguous. The CDR3 loop spans 12 amino acids. CDR1 KGHSH and CDR2 LQKENI come from the germline V gene. V was pared by 4 bases and J by 6 bases, with 9 bases between. The CDR3 is CASSREIPEAFF. DNA for the CDR3: TGTGCCAGCTCACGCGAAATCCCTGAAGCTTTCTTT.

The CDR3 DNA reads as TGTGCCAGCAGCTCCACCGAGAGGTACGAGCAGTACTTC. Its translation: CASSSTERYEQYF. J is TRBJ2-7 and V is TRBV7-2; D not certain. From germline, CDR1 is SGHTA and CDR2 FQGNSA. The V gene lost 4 bases and the J gene lost 4 bases, with 11 bases spanning the gap. This CDR3 is 13 amino acids long.

The rearrangement links TRBV28 to TRBJ1-5, with 8 bases aligning to TRBD1. The V gene end was trimmed by 6 bases and the J gene end by 3 bases; junction bases not matched to a gene: 7. Germline V CDR1 and CDR2: MDHEN, SYDVKM. This CDR3 comprises 15 residues. CDR3 amino acids: CASRPSQGANQPQHF. The CDR3, as DNA: TGTGCCAGCAGACCCTCCCAGGGGGCCAATCAGCCCCAGCATTTT.

The chain couples TRBV30 to TRBJ2-7; D is tentatively TRBD1 or TRBD2 (5 bases each). Germline CDR1 GTSNPN, CDR2 SVGIG (reference sequence). Trimming took 3 bases from V and 3 from J, leaving 15 bases between them. The CDR3 runs 14 residues. In DNA form, the CDR3 reads TGTGCCTGGAGACGCCGGGACGGGTACTACGAGCAGTACTTC. Translation: CAWRRRDGYYEQYF.

This clone was seen a single time. Other nucleotide sequences from this sample produce the same CDR3. The chain recombines TRBV30 with TRBJ2-7; 9 bases map to TRBD1. In germline, CDR1 is GTSNPN, CDR2 SVGIG (reference sequence). The CDR3 consists of 14 residues. V shed 0 bases, J shed 2 bases, and the junction held 2 bases outside the gene matches. The CDR3 spells CAWSVRQGAYEQYF. The CDR3 nucleotides are TGTGCCTGGAGTGTCAGACAGGGGGCCTACGAGCAGTACTTC. Drawing the rest from reference TRBV30 and TRBJ2-7, the complete variable domain is SQTIHQWPATLVQPVGSPLSLECTVEGTSNPNLYWYRQAAGRGLQLLFYSVGIGQISSEVPQNLSASRPQDRQFILSSKKLLLSDSGFYLCAWSVRQGAYEQYFGPGTRLTVT.

In this sample, this clone turned up a few times. This chain links TRBV11-2 with TRBJ1-1; D call uncertain. The germline V and J ends were trimmed by 2 bases and 5 bases, with 6 bases remaining between them. The CDR3 consists of 12 residues. Germline V gene sequence: CDR1 SGHAT, CDR2 FQNNGV. The CDR3 loop reads CASSLRSTEAFF. CDR3 DNA sequence: TGTGCCAGCAGCTTACGTTCGACTGAAGCTTTCTTT.

V gene TRBV28 combines with J gene TRBJ2-7, with 7 bases aligning to TRBD2. Germline assignment: CDR1 MDHEN and CDR2 SYDVKM. CDR3 length equals 14 residues. V was pared by 3 bases and J by 3 bases, with 5 bases of the junction left unmatched. The CDR3 loop is CASSFWEGHYEQYF. For the CDR3, the DNA is TGTGCCAGCAGTTTCTGGGAGGGTCACTACGAGCAGTACTTC.

This chain links TRBV29-1 with TRBJ2-1, with a possible D match to TRBD1 (7 bases). The CDR3 runs 12 residues. Germline V gives CDR1 SQVTM, CDR2 ANQGSEA. The CDR3: CSGGTADNEQFF. CDR3 nucleotides: TGCAGTGGGGGGACAGCGGACAATGAGCAGTTCTTC.

The chain is built from TRBV5-1 and TRBJ2-3, with D possibly matching TRBD2 (6 bases). Trimming pared 0 bases from V and 2 bases from J, leaving 10 bases between. Germline assignment: CDR1 SGHRS and CDR2 YFSETQ. This CDR3 has 15 amino acids. The CDR3 DNA sequence: TGCGCCAGCAGCTTGGCCGGCGGGATCACAGATACGCAGTATTTT. As protein: CASSLAGGITDTQYF.

The genes are TRBV28 and TRBJ1-5; 12 nucleotides align to TRBD1. Trimming removed 6 bases from V and 2 bases from J; junction bases left unmatched: 8. The CDR3 contains 17 residues. Germline CDR1 MDHEN, CDR2 SYDVKM. The CDR3 is CASRTGTGGARNQPQHF. For the CDR3, the DNA is TGTGCCAGCAGAACCGGGACAGGGGGCGCTCGCAATCAGCCCCAGCATTTT.

The V gene is TRBV9, the J gene TRBJ1-2; 12 bases agree with TRBD1. The CDR3 sequence is 15 residues long. V gave up 4 bases and J gave up 4 bases; unmatched junction bases: 5. From germline, CDR1 is SGDLS and CDR2 YYNGEE. This CDR3 reads CASSRGTGGAYGYTF. The CDR3 coding sequence is TGTGCCAGCAGCAGGGGGACAGGGGGCGCCTATGGCTACACCTTC.

J is TRBJ1-5 and V is TRBV10-3, with a possible D match to TRBD1 (5 bases). The CDR3 covers 14 residues. Germline V gene sequence: CDR1 ENHRY, CDR2 SYGVKD. Trimming cost V 0 bases and J 3 bases, with 6 bases left between them. The DNA for the CDR3 is TGTGCCATCAGTGAGTCGGGGCTCAATCAGCCCCAGCATTTT. As protein: CAISESGLNQPQHF.

The chain couples TRBV5-1 to TRBJ2-5; D uncertain. Deletions cut 0 bases from V and 4 bases from J, with 10 bases between. CDR3 size: 14 residues. Germline V lookup: CDR1 SGHRS, CDR2 YFSETQ. This CDR3 is CASSLGPDGETQYF. CDR3 nucleotide sequence: TGCGCCAGCAGCTTGGGGCCTGACGGAGAGACCCAGTACTTC.

The V call is TRBV7-2, the J call TRBJ1-4; D may be TRBD1 (5 bases). Germline V gene sequence: CDR1 SGHTA, CDR2 FQGNSA. The CDR3 contains 14 residues. V dropped 1 base and J dropped 6 bases, with 9 bases sitting between them. The CDR3 protein is CASSLVTGYEKLFF. CDR3 in DNA: TGTGCCAGCAGCTTAGTAACAGGTTATGAAAAACTGTTTTTT.

V usage is TRBV10-3 and J usage is TRBJ2-1, with D unresolved. The germline gives CDR1 ENHRY, CDR2 SYGVKD. Trimming left V 4 bases short and J 3 bases short, with 10 bases between. CDR3 size: 14 residues. This CDR3 is CAISGQTFYNEQFF. CDR3 DNA: TGTGCCATCAGTGGGCAGACTTTCTACAATGAGCAGTTCTTC.

The chain joins TRBV27 to TRBJ2-5; 8 bases are shared with TRBD1. The CDR3 runs to 16 residues. Looked up from germline, CDR1 is MNHEY and CDR2 is SMNVEV (reference sequence). Trimming cost V 4 bases and J 2 bases; bases outside gene matches: 9. The CDR3 bases are TGTGCCAGCAGTTCAATCCGGACAGGGTATCAAGAGACCCAGTACTTC. As protein: CASSSIRTGYQETQYF.

The CDR3 here is CASSSEQGPTEFF. DNA of the CDR3: TGTGCCAGCAGTTCCGAACAGGGCCCCACTGAGTTCTTC. This sequence joins TRBV27 and TRBJ2-1; D is perhaps TRBD1 (6 bases). Per the germline V gene, CDR1 is MNHEY and CDR2 is SMNVEV (reference sequence). V shed 4 bases and J shed 14 bases, with 18 bases lying between them. CDR3 size: 13 residues.

The rearrangement joins TRBV5-1 to TRBJ2-7; D remains unclear. CDR1 SGHRS and CDR2 YFSETQ come from the germline V gene. V lost 4 bases and J 6 bases, leaving 11 bases between the germline ends. The CDR3 sequence is 12 residues long. The CDR3 sequence: CASSPGHSEQYF. CDR3 coding DNA: TGCGCCAGCAGCCCCGGGCACAGCGAGCAGTACTTC.

V gene TRBV4-1 combines with J gene TRBJ2-7; D tentatively fits TRBD1 or TRBD2 (5 bases each). The germline V and J ends were trimmed by 2 bases and 3 bases, with 11 bases remaining between them. The CDR3 is 14 residues long. Germline V gene sequence: CDR1 MGHRA, CDR2 YSYEKL. CDR3 sequence (DNA): TGCGCCAGCAGCCAACAGGGTGGGAGCTACGAGCAGTACTTC. Translating gives CASSQQGGSYEQYF.

CDR3 sequence: CASSLNRGLETQYF. The CDR3, as DNA: TGTGCCAGCAGCTTGAACAGGGGTCTGGAGACCCAGTACTTC. The gene calls are TRBV7-9 and TRBJ2-5, with 7 bases identical to TRBD1. This CDR3 has 14 amino acids. Germline CDR1 and CDR2: SEHNR and FQNEAQ (reference sequence). J lost 5 bases, V lost 3 bases, and 6 bases had no gene match. Variable domain in full (rest from reference TRBV7-9 and TRBJ2-5): DTGVSQNPRHKITKRGQNVTFRCDPISEHNRLYWYRQTLGQGPEFLTYFQNEAQLEKSRLLSDRFSAERPKGSFSTLEIQRTEQGDSAMYLCASSLNRGLETQYFGPGTRLLVL.

CDR3 loop: CASSPPPGEVNYTF. The DNA for the CDR3 is TGTGCCAGCAGCCCCCCCCCGGGGGAAGTAAACTACACCTTC. The chain joins TRBV5-6 to TRBJ1-2, with D tentatively TRBD1 (5 bases). Trimming cost V 4 bases and J 10 bases, with 20 bases left between them. This CDR3 is built from 14 residues. Looked up from germline, CDR1 is SGHDT and CDR2 is YYEEEE. Together with reference TRBV5-6 and TRBJ1-2, the CDR3 gives the full variable domain: DAGVTQSPTHLIKTRGQQVTLRCSPKSGHDTVSWYQQALGQGPQFIFQYYEEEERQRGNFPDRFSGHQFPNYSSELNVNALLLGDSALYLCASSPPPGEVNYTFGSGTRLTVV.